What follows are 22 T cell receptor beta chains derived from one specimen sequenced in a study of blood T cell repertoires in COVID-19. Some clones are missing from TCRdb's copy, which holds only in-frame ones; the method was immunoSEQ multiplex PCR. The data hold approximately 280,000 clones, with roughly 86% observed a single time. Sequenced: peripheral blood. Receptor source: a man between 18 and 29 years old with active or convalescent COVID-19.

This chain joins TRBV5-4 and TRBJ2-1; 9 nucleotides line up with TRBD2. The CDR3 length is 15 residues. V gave up 0 bases and J gave up 12 bases; unmatched junction bases: 10. Germline loops: CDR1 SGHNT, CDR2 YYREEE (reference sequence). CDR3 coding DNA: TGTGCCAGCAGCTTGGTGGAGCGGGGGGCCCCGGGGCAGTTCTTC. It codes for CASSLVERGAPGQFF. Full variable domain (missing parts from reference TRBV5-4 and TRBJ2-1): ETGVTQSPTHLIKTRGQQVTLRCSSQSGHNTVSWYQQALGQGPQFIFQYYREEENGRGNFPPRFSGLQFPNYSSELNVNALELDDSALYLCASSLVERGAPGQFFGPGTRLTVL.

V and J are TRBV2 and TRBJ1-6; D gene ambiguous. The CDR3 runs 12 residues. Trimming stripped 5 bases from V and 8 bases from J, with 7 bases between. Germline V gene sequence: CDR1 SNHLY, CDR2 FYNNEI. The CDR3 DNA follows: TGTGCCAGCAGTACAGATTATTCACCCCTCCACTTT. It yields the protein CASSTDYSPLHF.

This clone was recorded a few times. The chain joins TRBV2 to TRBJ1-2; 9 bases fit TRBD1. The CDR3 runs to 13 residues. Germline CDR1 is SNHLY and CDR2 is FYNNEI. V shed 6 bases, J shed 7 bases, and the junction held 6 bases outside the gene matches. Written as DNA, the CDR3 is TGTGCCAGCAGGACCGGGACAGGGAGTGGCTACACCTTC. This codes for CASRTGTGSGYTF.

The chain employs TRBV6-4 and TRBJ2-7; no reliable D call. Germline V lookup: CDR1 MRHNA, CDR2 SNTAGT. The CDR3 spans 13 residues. CDR3 residues: CANNPRRRYEQYF. The CDR3 region has the DNA TGTGCTAATAATCCGCGCAGGCGCTACGAGCAGTACTTC.

The gene calls are TRBV10-3 and TRBJ2-3, with 9 positions matching TRBD1. Unmatched junction bases numbered 8, after V lost 5 bases and J lost 5 bases. Germline assignment: CDR1 ENHRY and CDR2 SYGVKD. The CDR3 length is 15 residues. In DNA form, the CDR3 reads TGTGCCATCAGTCCCGGGACAGGGTGGGTAGATACGCAGTATTTT. Translating it yields CAISPGTGWVDTQYF.

This rearrangement joins TRBV6-5 to TRBJ2-3; D is possibly TRBD2 (6 bases). The ends were cut back, 8 bases at V and 4 bases at J, with 19 bases in the middle. The CDR3 is 15 amino acids. Germline CDR1 MNHEY, CDR2 SVGAGI. For the CDR3, the DNA is TGTGCCAGCCTGAGGGGACTCTCATCACCAGATACGCAGTATTTT. This gives the protein CASLRGLSSPDTQYF.

This clone has more than one count but fewer than ten. The genes are TRBV4-1 and TRBJ1-6; D perhaps matches TRBD1 (6 bases). V lost 0 bases and J lost 13, with 28 bases in between. The CDR3 covers 19 residues. CDR1 is MGHRA, CDR2 YSYEKL, per germline. CDR3 nucleotide sequence: TGCGCCAGCAGCCAAGATCCCCCCACAGGGTTATTCGGCAACCTCCCCCTCCACTTT. Amino acids: CASSQDPPTGLFGNLPLHF.

The rearrangement uses TRBV7-6 and TRBJ1-5; D is unresolved. The CDR3 contains 15 residues. With 1 base removed from V and 7 bases from J, the gap between germline ends came to 14 bases. Germline V gives CDR1 SGHVS, CDR2 FNYEAQ. The CDR3, as DNA: TGTGCCAGCAGCTTAGGCGTCGGGATCGGCCAGCCCCAGCATTTT. Encoded protein: CASSLGVGIGQPQHF.

V gene TRBV27 combines with J gene TRBJ1-1, with unresolved D. Deletions cut 0 bases from V and 3 bases from J, with 20 bases between. The CDR3 is 18 residues long. Germline assignment: CDR1 MNHEY and CDR2 SMNVEV (reference sequence). The chain's CDR3 is CASSLSMSNSLEDTEAFF. DNA for the CDR3: TGTGCCAGCAGTTTATCGATGAGTAACAGTCTTGAAGACACTGAAGCTTTCTTT.

The chain recombines TRBV10-3 with TRBJ2-6, with 10 bases lining up with TRBD1. Trimming at V came to 4 bases and at J to 3 bases, leaving 6 bases not matched to a gene. The CDR3 has 17 residues. Germline V gene lookup returns CDR1 ENHRY and CDR2 SYGVKD. The CDR3 DNA reads as TGTGCCATCAGTGTTCAGGACAGGGGGTTTGGGGCCAACGTCCTGACTTTC. It translates to CAISVQDRGFGANVLTF.

This clone was counted a single time. The rearrangement uses TRBV19 and TRBJ1-1, with 7 bases matching TRBD1. The germline V gene has CDR1 LNHDA and CDR2 SQIVND (reference sequence). The CDR3 runs 14 residues. Trimming removed 6 bases from V and 8 bases from J; junction bases left unmatched: 12. The CDR3 sequence: CASSHFRDSLEAFF. Here the CDR3 DNA reads TGTGCCAGTAGCCACTTCCGGGACAGCTTGGAAGCTTTCTTT.

V usage is TRBV4-3 and J usage is TRBJ2-1; 10 nucleotides agree with TRBD2. The junction had 12 bases not matched to a gene; V was cut back by 0 bases and J by 7 bases. CDR1 and CDR2 (germline): LGHNA, YSLEER. CDR3 size: 18 residues. CDR3 sequence (DNA): TGCGCCAGCAGCCAAGATCTAGCGGGGGTCTCCCTCCCAAATGAGCAGTTCTTC. Residues: CASSQDLAGVSLPNEQFF.

The chain carries TRBV4-1 and TRBJ1-2; D is perhaps TRBD1 (5 bases). V was shortened by 9 bases and J by 7 bases, with 18 bases between the two germline ends. The CDR3 runs 13 residues. CDR1 MGHRA and CDR2 YSYEKL come from the germline V gene. This CDR3 is CARKAGLFGGYTF. As DNA, the CDR3 is TGCGCCAGGAAAGCAGGGCTCTTCGGTGGCTACACCTTC.

Only a few counts were recorded for this clone. The chain recombines TRBV2 with TRBJ2-5, with D possibly matching TRBD1 (6 bases). The CDR3 sequence is 14 residues long. Germline V gives CDR1 SNHLY, CDR2 FYNNEI. Between the trimmed V and J ends, which lost 8 bases and 0 bases, there was a span of 13 bases. CDR3 amino acids: CASRGQEYQETQYF. The DNA of the CDR3 is TGTGCCAGCCGGGGACAAGAGTACCAAGAGACCCAGTACTTC.

CDR3 sequence: CASSIDLGGRTEAFF. The CDR3 DNA follows: TGTGCCAGTAGTATAGATTTGGGAGGGAGGACTGAAGCTTTCTTT. The chain combines TRBV19 with TRBJ1-1; no definite D call. CDR1 and CDR2 (germline): LNHDA, SQIVND (reference sequence). Trimming removed 0 bases at V and 5 bases at J, with 13 bases between. The CDR3 runs 15 residues.

The chain recombines TRBV6-5 with TRBJ2-2, with 9 nucleotides matching TRBD1. There are 15 residues in the CDR3. The germline CDR1 and CDR2 sequences are MNHEY and SVGAGI. V gave up 9 bases and J gave up 6 bases; unmatched junction bases: 11. CDR3 sequence: CARGDPGTGPGELFF. Written as DNA, the CDR3 is TGTGCCAGGGGGGATCCCGGGACAGGGCCCGGGGAGCTGTTTTTT.

This clone was counted a single time. The chain employs TRBV21-1 and TRBJ1-2; TRBD1 was called by the table and not checked on the DNA. TRBV21-1 is marked as a pseudogene. The length of the CDR3 is 15 residues. The CDR3, as DNA: TGTGCCAGCAGCGCACGGGACAGGGCTAACTATGGCTACACCTTC. Translating it yields CASSARDRANYGYTF.

On this clone: This same CDR3 is encoded by further DNA sequences in the sample. The rearrangement uses TRBV12-3 or TRBV12-4 and TRBJ1-1, with D uncertain. Between the trimmed V and J ends, which lost 0 bases and 4 bases, there was a span of 6 bases. This CDR3 comprises 13 residues. The CDR3 spells CASSLAGGTEAFF. The CDR3 DNA sequence: TGTGCCAGCAGTTTAGCAGGAGGCACTGAAGCTTTCTTT.

The rearrangement uses TRBV7-9 and TRBJ1-3, with D perhaps matching TRBD1 (6 bases). Deletions cut 4 bases from V and 5 bases from J, with 18 bases between. Germline loops: CDR1 SEHNR, CDR2 FQNEAQ (reference sequence). The CDR3 consists of 16 residues. In DNA, the CDR3 is TGTGCCAGCAGCTCCCAGGACAGTATTCATAGAAACACCATATATTTT. This translates into CASSSQDSIHRNTIYF.

J is TRBJ1-2 and V is TRBV6-5, with TRBD1 matching over 11 bases. This CDR3 spans 13 amino acids. Germline CDR1 reads MNHEY; CDR2 reads SVGAGI. V lost 6 bases, J lost 6 bases, and 3 bases stayed unmatched. CDR3: CASSLGQGDGYTF. CDR3 bases: TGTGCCAGCAGCCTGGGACAGGGGGATGGCTACACCTTC.

The V call is TRBV29-1, the J call TRBJ2-3; D is perhaps TRBD2 (5 bases). Trimming removed 1 base at V and 3 bases at J, with 14 bases between. The CDR3 is 15 residues long. CDR1 and CDR2 (germline): SQVTM, ANQGSEA. Written as DNA, the CDR3 is TGCAGCGTTGAAGGCATCGAGGGATATACAGATACGCAGTATTTT. Its translation: CSVEGIEGYTDTQYF.

The rearrangement links TRBV2 to TRBJ2-2, with TRBD2 matching over 9 bases. Germline CDR1 and CDR2: SNHLY and FYNNEI. V shed 6 bases, J shed 1 base, and the junction held 3 bases outside the gene matches. The CDR3 length is 15 residues. The CDR3 nucleotides are TGTGCCAGCAGGAGCGGGGGGATGAACACCGGGGAGCTGTTTTTT. This translates into CASRSGGMNTGELFF.